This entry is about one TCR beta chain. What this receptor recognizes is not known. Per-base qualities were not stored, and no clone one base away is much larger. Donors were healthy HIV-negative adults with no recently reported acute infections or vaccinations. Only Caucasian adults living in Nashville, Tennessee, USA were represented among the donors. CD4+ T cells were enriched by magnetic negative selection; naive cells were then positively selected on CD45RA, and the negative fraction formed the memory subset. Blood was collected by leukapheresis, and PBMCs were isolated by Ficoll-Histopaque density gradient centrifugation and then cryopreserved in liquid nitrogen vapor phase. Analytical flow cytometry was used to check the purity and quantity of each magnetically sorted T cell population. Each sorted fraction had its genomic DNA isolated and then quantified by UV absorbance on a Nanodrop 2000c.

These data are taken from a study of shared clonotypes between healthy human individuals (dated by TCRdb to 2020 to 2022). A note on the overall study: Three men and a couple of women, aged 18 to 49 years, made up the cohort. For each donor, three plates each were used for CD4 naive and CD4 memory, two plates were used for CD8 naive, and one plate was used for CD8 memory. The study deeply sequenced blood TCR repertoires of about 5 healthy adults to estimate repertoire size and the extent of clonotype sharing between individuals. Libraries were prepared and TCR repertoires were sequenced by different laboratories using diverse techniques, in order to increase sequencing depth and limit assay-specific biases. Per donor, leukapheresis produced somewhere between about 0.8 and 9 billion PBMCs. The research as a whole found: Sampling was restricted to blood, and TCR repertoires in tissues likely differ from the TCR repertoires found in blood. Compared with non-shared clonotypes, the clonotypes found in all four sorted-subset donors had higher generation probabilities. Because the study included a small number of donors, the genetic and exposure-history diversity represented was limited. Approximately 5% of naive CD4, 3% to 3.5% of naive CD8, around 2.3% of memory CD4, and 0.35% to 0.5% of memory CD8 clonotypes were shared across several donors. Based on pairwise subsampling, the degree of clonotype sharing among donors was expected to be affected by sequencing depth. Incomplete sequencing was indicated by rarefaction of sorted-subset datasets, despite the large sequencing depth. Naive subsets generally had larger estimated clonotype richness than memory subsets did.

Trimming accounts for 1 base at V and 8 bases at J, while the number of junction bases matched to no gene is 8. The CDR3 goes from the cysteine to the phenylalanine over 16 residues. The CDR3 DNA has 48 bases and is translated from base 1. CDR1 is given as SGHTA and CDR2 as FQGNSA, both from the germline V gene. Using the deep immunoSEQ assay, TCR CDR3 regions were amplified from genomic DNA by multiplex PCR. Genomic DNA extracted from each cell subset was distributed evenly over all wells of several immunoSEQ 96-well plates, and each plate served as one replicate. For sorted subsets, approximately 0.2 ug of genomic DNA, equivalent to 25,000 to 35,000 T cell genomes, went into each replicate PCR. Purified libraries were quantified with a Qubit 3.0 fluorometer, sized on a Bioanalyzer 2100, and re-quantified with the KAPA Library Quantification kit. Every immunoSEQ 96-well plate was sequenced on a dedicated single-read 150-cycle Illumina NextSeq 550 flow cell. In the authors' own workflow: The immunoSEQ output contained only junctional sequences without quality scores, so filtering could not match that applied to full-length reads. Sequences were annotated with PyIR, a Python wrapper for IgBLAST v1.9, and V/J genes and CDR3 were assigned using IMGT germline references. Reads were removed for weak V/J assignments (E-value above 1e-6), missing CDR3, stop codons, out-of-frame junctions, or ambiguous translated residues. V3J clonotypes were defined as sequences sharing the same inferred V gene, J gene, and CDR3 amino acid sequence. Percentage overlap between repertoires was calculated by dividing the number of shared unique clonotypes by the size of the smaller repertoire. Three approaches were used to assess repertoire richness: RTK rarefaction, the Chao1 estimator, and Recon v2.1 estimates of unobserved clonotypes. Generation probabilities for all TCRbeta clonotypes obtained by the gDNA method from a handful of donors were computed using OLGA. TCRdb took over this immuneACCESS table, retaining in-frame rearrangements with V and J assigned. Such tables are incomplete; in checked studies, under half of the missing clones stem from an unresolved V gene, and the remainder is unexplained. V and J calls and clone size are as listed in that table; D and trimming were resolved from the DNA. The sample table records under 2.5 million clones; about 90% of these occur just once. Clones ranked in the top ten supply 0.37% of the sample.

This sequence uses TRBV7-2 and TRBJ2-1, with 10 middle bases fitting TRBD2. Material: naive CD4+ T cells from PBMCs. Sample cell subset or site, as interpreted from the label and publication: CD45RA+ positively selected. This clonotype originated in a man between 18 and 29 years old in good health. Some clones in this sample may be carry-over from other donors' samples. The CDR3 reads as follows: CASSLVVSGRSDEQFF. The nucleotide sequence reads TGTGCCAGCAGCTTAGTTGTTAGCGGGAGGAGTGATGAGCAGTTCTTC.